These 12 T cell receptor beta chains were all obtained from the same sample, sequenced in a study of blood T cell repertoires in COVID-19. Some clones are missing from TCRdb's copy, which holds only in-frame ones; the method was immunoSEQ multiplex PCR. This sample carries roughly 61,000 clones, just over 70% of them seen once, and the ten largest clones take approximately 50%. The sequencing sample was made of PBMCs or T cells enriched from blood (not recorded which). These receptors were taken from a woman in her fifties or sixties who had been exposed to COVID-19.

This rearrangement joins TRBV19 to TRBJ2-7; 9 bases line up with TRBD1. The CDR3 spans 14 residues. Trimming removed 8 bases from V and 1 base from J; junction bases left unmatched: 6. Germline-derived CDR1 and CDR2 are LNHDA and SQIVND (reference sequence). CDR3 region: CASRTGAESYEQYF. The CDR3 nucleotides are TGTGCCAGTCGGACAGGGGCGGAATCCTACGAGCAGTACTTC. The entire variable domain, with the rest obtained from reference TRBV19 and TRBJ2-7, is as follows: DGGITQSPKYLFRKEGQNVTLSCEQNLNHDAMYWYRQDPGQGLRLIYYSQIVNDFQKGDIAEGYSVSREKKESFPLTVTSAQKNPTAFYLCASRTGAESYEQYFGPGTRLTVT.

In this sample, this clone turned up once. The V gene is TRBV7-9, the J gene TRBJ2-5; 8 nucleotides agree with TRBD1. Per germline, CDR1 SEHNR and CDR2 FQNEAQ (reference sequence). With 1 base clipped from V and 2 bases from J, the junction kept 6 bases outside the gene matches. This CDR3 region has 16 residues. DNA of the CDR3: TGTGCCAGCAGCTTAGATGTTCAGGGGGCACAAGAGACCCAGTACTTC. This translates into CASSLDVQGAQETQYF.

The gene calls are TRBV2 and TRBJ1-6; TRBD1 is a possible D gene (6 bases). Germline V gene sequence: CDR1 SNHLY, CDR2 FYNNEI. Trimming stripped 6 bases from V and 5 bases from J, with 11 bases between. This CDR3 comprises 14 residues. CDR3: CASRQGQHNSPLHF. The CDR3 bases are TGTGCCAGCAGACAAGGACAGCATAATTCACCCCTCCACTTT.

This clone is medium-sized in the sample. The chain carries TRBV9 and TRBJ2-5; tentatively, D is TRBD2 (5 bases). The V end was cut by 6 bases, the J end by 4 bases, with 19 bases between. Germline V gene data show CDR1 as SGDLS and CDR2 as YYNGEE. This CDR3 comprises 15 residues. Here the CDR3 DNA reads TGTGCCAGCATTCCCCATTTCAACGCGGGAGAGACCCAGTACTTC. Translating it yields CASIPHFNAGETQYF.

The chain recombines TRBV7-2 with TRBJ1-2; D is possibly TRBD1 (5 bases). The germline gives CDR1 SGHTA, CDR2 FQGNSA. Trimming cost V 7 bases and J 4 bases, with 13 bases left between them. There are 13 residues in the CDR3. CDR3 region: CASTPTVSYGYTF. The CDR3 nucleotides are TGTGCCAGCACCCCGACAGTCTCCTATGGCTACACCTTC.

The count of this clone is one. The chain has TRBV5-8 and TRBJ2-2; 7 nucleotides agree with TRBD2. Per the germline V gene, CDR1 is SGHTS and CDR2 is YDEGEE. V lost 0 bases to trimming and J lost 3 bases; unmatched junction nucleotides: 5. This CDR3 is built from 16 residues. CDR3 sequence (DNA): TGTGCCAGCAGCTTGGATGGCGGGAGCCACACCGGGGAGCTGTTTTTT. It is translated as CASSLDGGSHTGELFF.

This chain uses TRBV19 with TRBJ2-1; TRBD2 aligns across 12 bases. The V gene end was trimmed by 8 bases and the J gene end by 4 bases; junction bases not matched to a gene: 6. Germline CDR1 and CDR2: LNHDA and SQIVND (reference sequence). This CDR3 is 15 amino acids long. The DNA of the CDR3 is TGTGCCAGTGGAAGGGGACTAGCGGGTTACAATGAGCAGTTCTTC. Its translation is CASGRGLAGYNEQFF. Based on the CDR3 plus reference TRBV19 and TRBJ2-1, the full variable domain is DGGITQSPKYLFRKEGQNVTLSCEQNLNHDAMYWYRQDPGQGLRLIYYSQIVNDFQKGDIAEGYSVSREKKESFPLTVTSAQKNPTAFYLCASGRGLAGYNEQFFGPGTRLTVL.

The V call is TRBV29-1, the J call TRBJ1-2, with TRBD1 as a possible D gene (5 bases). The CDR3 covers 13 residues. The V gene lost 6 bases and the J gene lost 8 bases, with 19 bases spanning the gap. Germline-derived CDR1 and CDR2 are SQVTM and ANQGSEA. The CDR3, as DNA: TGCAGCGTATACACCCCCGGGGGGGAAGGCTACACCTTC. Residues: CSVYTPGGEGYTF.

The chain links TRBV7-8 to TRBJ2-5; weak D call: TRBD1 (6 bases). Germline V gene sequence: CDR1 SGHVS, CDR2 FQNEAQ. V was cut by 2 bases and J by 2 bases, with 18 bases left in between. The CDR3 covers 17 residues. The CDR3 region is CASSLSRGAGEQETQYF. CDR3 bases: TGTGCCAGCAGCTTAAGCCGTGGGGCAGGGGAGCAAGAGACCCAGTACTTC. Using reference TRBV7-8 and TRBJ2-5 for the parts outside the CDR3, the full variable domain is GAGVSQSPRYKVAKRGQDVALRCDPISGHVSLFWYQQALGQGPEFLTYFQNEAQLDKSGLPSDRFFAERPEGSVSTLKIQRTQQEDSAVYLCASSLSRGAGEQETQYFGPGTRLLVL.

V usage is TRBV3-1 (or the pseudogene TRBV3-2) and J usage is TRBJ2-1, with TRBD1 identical over 7 bases. The CDR3 is 17 residues long. Germline CDR1 LGHDT, CDR2 YNNKEL (reference sequence). J gave up 4 bases and V 1 base, and 10 bases lay outside the gene matches. CDR3 in DNA: TGTGCCAGCAGCCAAGGCGGTAGAGGACAGGCTTACAATGAGCAGTTCTTC. It yields the protein CASSQGGRGQAYNEQFF.

The chain carries TRBV19 and TRBJ2-2, with TRBD1 matching over 7 bases. The J segment lost 2 bases and the V segment lost 4 bases, leaving 10 bases of the junction unmatched. In germline, CDR1 is LNHDA, CDR2 SQIVND (reference sequence). There are 17 residues in the CDR3. This CDR3 reads CASSTYRQGRNTGELFF. CDR3 bases: TGTGCCAGTAGTACCTACCGACAGGGTCGAAACACCGGGGAGCTGTTTTTT.

This clone has only one observation. In DNA form, the CDR3 reads TGTGCCAGCAGTACAGCGGGAGGCAACACAGATACGCAGTATTTT. Protein sequence: CASSTAGGNTDTQYF. The chain is built from TRBV6-6 and TRBJ2-3, with TRBD2 matching 9 bases. The CDR3 sequence is 15 residues long. The germline CDR1 and CDR2 sequences are MNHNY and SVGAGI (reference sequence). Germline trimming cut 5 bases from V and 2 bases from J; bases unmatched to any gene: 5.